The 16 T cell receptor beta chains listed next were all sequenced from one sample in a study of identical twins. TCRdb recomputed calls from the 5' RACE reads with MiXCR, one row per CDR3 protein. The sample records 450,000 or so distinct CDR3 sequences, approximately 15% being singletons. These data were also reused for a study on yellow fever vaccine responses in identical twins.

The sequenced sample was CD4+ T cells sorted from blood. These receptors originate from a woman younger than 35 in good health.

In this sample, this clonotype turned up a few times. The chain is built from TRBV6-1 and TRBJ2-1, with TRBD1 matching 8 bases. The J segment lost 4 bases and the V segment lost 6 bases, leaving 8 bases of the junction unmatched. This CDR3 contains 15 residues. Germline assignment: CDR1 MNHNS and CDR2 SASEGT. CDR3 DNA: TGTGCCAGCAGCCCCCAGGACAGGGAGTACAATGAGCAGTTCTTC. This gives the protein CASSPQDREYNEQFF.

The chain recombines TRBV20-1 with TRBJ2-5; D is perhaps TRBD1 (7 bases). V lost 5 bases, J lost 5 bases, and 15 bases lay in between. CDR3 length: 13 amino acids. The V gene's germline CDR1 is DFQATT and CDR2 SNEGSKA (reference sequence). CDR3 in amino acids: CSAGGGQPETQYF. CDR3 DNA sequence: TGCAGTGCTGGAGGGGGCCAGCCCGAGACCCAGTACTTC.

The V call is TRBV12-3 or TRBV12-4, the J call TRBJ1-1; tentatively, D is TRBD1 (6 bases). The CDR3 spans 12 residues. V was pared by 3 bases and J by 8 bases, with 10 bases between. The CDR3 DNA sequence: TGTGCCAGCAGTTTTCTACAGGGCGAAGCTTTCTTT. Its protein product is CASSFLQGEAFF.

This clonotype was observed a handful of times. This chain uses TRBV12-5 with TRBJ2-5; D remains unclear. Germline V gene data show CDR1 as LGHNT and CDR2 as FRNRAP. The ends were cut back, 2 bases at V and 7 bases at J, with 14 bases in the middle. The CDR3 loop spans 14 amino acids. The CDR3 protein is CASGLTGPSGTQYF. The DNA for the CDR3 is TGTGCTAGTGGTTTGACTGGACCGTCCGGGACCCAGTACTTC.

This clonotype was counted ten times or more. The chain has TRBV29-1 and TRBJ2-2; no definite D call. In germline, CDR1 is SQVTM, CDR2 ANQGSEA. The germline V and J ends were trimmed by 1 base and 4 bases, with 10 bases remaining between them. This CDR3 contains 14 residues. CDR3 bases: TGCAGCGTTGAAGGAATCGGATCCACCGGGGAGCTGTTTTTT. It yields the protein CSVEGIGSTGELFF.

The CDR3 sequence is CASSRGTSDTQYF. The CDR3, as DNA: TGTGCCAGCAGCCGTGGGACTTCAGATACGCAGTATTTT. The V gene is TRBV4-2, the J gene TRBJ2-3, with D maybe TRBD2 (6 bases). Germline CDR1 and CDR2: LGHNA and YNFKEQ. Trimming removed 4 bases from V and 4 bases from J, with 9 bases in between. CDR3 length equals 13 residues.

This clonotype was found a few times. The chain carries TRBV4-2 and TRBJ2-3, with 10 bases identical to TRBD2. V was pared by 4 bases and J by 2 bases, with 18 bases of the junction left unmatched. The germline gives CDR1 LGHNA, CDR2 YNFKEQ. CDR3 length equals 20 residues. CDR3: CASSPRGRSGGAPPTDTQYF. The DNA of the CDR3 is TGTGCCAGCAGCCCCAGGGGTCGAAGCGGGGGGGCCCCCCCCACAGATACGCAGTATTTT.

V and J are TRBV20-1 and TRBJ2-3; no clear D. V shed 5 bases and J shed 4 bases, with 16 bases lying between them. From germline, CDR1 is DFQATT and CDR2 SNEGSKA (reference sequence). This CDR3 is 14 amino acids long. The CDR3 spells CSADSSSLADTQYF. Here the CDR3 DNA reads TGCAGTGCTGACTCCTCCTCTTTAGCAGATACGCAGTATTTT.

The chain employs TRBV20-1 and TRBJ2-2, with 7 bases identical to TRBD1. The CDR3 spans 15 residues. Unmatched junction bases numbered 15, after V lost 6 bases and J lost 8 bases. The germline V gene has CDR1 DFQATT and CDR2 SNEGSKA (reference sequence). The CDR3 coding sequence is TGCAGTGCGACAACAGGGGCCGGGCGGGTAGGGGAGCTGTTTTTT. Its translation is CSATTGAGRVGELFF.

This clonotype appeared once. The V and J genes are TRBV25-1 and TRBJ2-7; TRBD1 might be the D (6 bases). The CDR3 has 14 residues. Germline CDR1 is MGHDK and CDR2 is SYGVNS. Deletions cut 4 bases from V and 9 bases from J, with 19 bases between. For the CDR3, the DNA is TGTGCCAGCAGTGCTGGGGGCAGGGAAGCCGGGCAGTACTTC. Translated, it gives CASSAGGREAGQYF.

This chain joins TRBV27 and TRBJ2-2; tentatively, D is TRBD1 (10 bases). This CDR3 comprises 18 residues. Per germline, CDR1 MNHEY and CDR2 SMNVEV (reference sequence). Trimming stripped 8 bases from V and 3 bases from J, with 25 bases between. The DNA for the CDR3 is TGTGCCAGCGCTCCGGGACAGGGGCTAGCGGGATACACCGGGGAGCTGTTTTTT. Translation: CASAPGQGLAGYTGELFF.

The chain couples TRBV2 to TRBJ1-5, with D possibly TRBD1 on 5 matching bases. Trimming cost V 4 bases and J 3 bases, with 13 bases left between them. CDR1 is SNHLY, CDR2 FYNNEI, per germline. The CDR3 totals 15 residues. The CDR3 protein is CASSGDRAPNQPQHF. The CDR3 nucleotides are TGTGCCAGCAGTGGGGACCGGGCCCCCAATCAGCCCCAGCATTTT.

This clonotype was observed a few times. The DNA for the CDR3 is TGTGCCAGCAGGGACAGGGGGCTCTACGAGCAGTACTTC. Translating gives CASRDRGLYEQYF. The chain carries TRBV6-1 and TRBJ2-7; 11 positions agree with TRBD1. V shed 6 bases and J 3 bases; nucleotides not matched to a gene: 1. CDR1 and CDR2 (germline): MNHNS, SASEGT. The CDR3 extends over 13 amino acids.

This clonotype has a handful of counts. The chain is built from TRBV11-2 and TRBJ2-2; D unresolved. V lost 3 bases, J lost 1 base, and 9 bases lay in between. Germline assignment: CDR1 SGHAT and CDR2 FQNNGV. The CDR3 is 15 residues long. The CDR3 DNA is TGTGCCAGCAGCTTGGTAGCAGAGAACACCGGGGAGCTGTTTTTT. This gives the protein CASSLVAENTGELFF.

In its sample, this clonotype was seen a few times. The V gene is TRBV5-1, the J gene TRBJ2-7; the match to TRBD2 covers 10 bases. Germline V lookup: CDR1 SGHRS, CDR2 YFSETQ. With V trimmed by 6 bases and J by 0 bases, 15 bases remained unmatched. The CDR3 is 18 amino acids. The CDR3 spells CASTRSVLAGESSYEQYF. The CDR3 DNA follows: TGCGCCAGCACCCGGTCGGTCCTAGCGGGAGAAAGCTCCTACGAGCAGTACTTC.

This clonotype has just a few counts. The V call is TRBV11-2, the J call TRBJ2-1, with D tentatively TRBD2 (6 bases). Germline V CDR1 and CDR2: SGHAT, FQNNGV. V was trimmed by 2 bases and J by 5 bases, leaving 13 bases between them. The length of the CDR3 is 15 residues. The CDR3 loop is CASSLLRDSHNEQFF. CDR3 nucleotide sequence: TGTGCCAGCAGCTTACTCCGGGACTCACACAATGAGCAGTTCTTC.